The source of this T cell receptor beta chain is a study of blood T cell repertoires in COVID-19 (dated by TCRdb to 2018 to 2020). Regarding the complete study: Collaborator samples came from the United States, Italy and Spain and covered acute and convalescent phases of COVID-19. Where available, HLA class I and class II types were obtained from metadata supplied by the sample provider rather than from assay-based typing. Sample metadata almost always included a de-identified subject ID, COVID-19 status, age in years and sex. The samples were drawn from two sources: the first 160 participants of the ongoing ImmuneRACE study, and 1,000 to 1,500 subjects contributed by 6 global collaborators. The repertoires were released in a freely available public database intended as a resource for research on the immune response to SARS-CoV-2. Subjects who had been exposed to COVID-19, were actively infected with it, or had recovered from it provided the deeply sampled blood TCRbeta repertoires that made up the dataset. The material from the prospective study consisted of cDNA or gDNA derived from T cells, B-cell-depleted T cells, or PBMCs. Broader findings and caveats from the paper: The quantity of clinical and demographic metadata differed by source and by participant and was supplied without curation.

The immunoSEQ Assay, a bias-controlled multiplex PCR, was used to amplify TCRbeta CDR3 regions from genomic DNA. As for the authors' bioinformatics: The number of nucleated cells in each sample was estimated from the amplification of reference gene primers within the assay. Sequence reads were collapsed and filtered to measure the absolute abundance of every unique TCRbeta CDR3 rearrangement. For each sample, productive Simpson clonality was calculated as the square root of Simpson's diversity index over productive rearrangements. This immuneACCESS table, as held by TCRdb, lists in-frame sequences with V and J called but not all clones. Of the missing ones, under half trace to an unresolved V gene in checked studies; the others have no known cause. The DNA gave D and trimming, while V, J and clone size come from that table. This sample is represented by 230,000 or so clones; 84% of them were singletons. The ten largest make up 2% to 2.5% of the sample.

From the germline V gene, CDR1 is MNHEY and CDR2 is SVGAGI. Reading from cysteine to phenylalanine, the CDR3 counts 15 amino acids. Only CDR3 DNA remains: 45 bases, in frame from the first base. Germline trimming amounts to 5 bases on V and 0 bases on J, with 7 as the count of junction bases outside the gene matches. A remark on this clone: Which antigen it targets is not known. Qualities for individual bases were not recorded, and no much larger clone is one base off.

Samples from volunteer blood donors who had recovered from COVID-19 were contributed by a second Seattle source. Each collaborating institution followed its own protocols to collect whole blood in K2EDTA tubes. For TCRbeta analysis, collaborator samples were shipped as frozen whole blood, as isolated PBMCs, or as DNA extracted from either sample type. The receptor chain draws on TRBV6-5 and TRBJ2-7; 7 of the junction bases match TRBD2. The receptor comes from a man aged 35-49 years who had recovered from COVID-19. Sequenced material: peripheral blood. CDR3 loop: CASSRLAESSYEQYF. The DNA sequence is TGTGCCAGCAGTCGTCTAGCGGAGAGCTCCTACGAGCAGTACTTC.